This T cell receptor (beta chain) was recorded in a study of blood T cell repertoires in COVID-19. Participants were placed into cohorts based on the clinical history they reported. Here immunoSEQ multiplex PCR was the method, and the copy in TCRdb shows in-frame clones only, minus some. Altogether about 200,000 clones are present, around three quarters being singletons, with the ten largest covering around a sixth. CDR3 length equals 12 residues. The V end was cut by 6 bases, the J end by 7 bases, with 13 bases between. Germline CDR1 and CDR2: MNHNY and SVGAGI (reference sequence). The J gene is TRBJ2-7, the V gene TRBV6-6; D perhaps matches TRBD2 (7 bases). Sequencing was carried out using PBMCs or T cells enriched from blood (not recorded which). The receptor comes from a woman aged 45-60 years with acute COVID-19. This CDR3 reads CASSAQGGEQYV. DNA for the CDR3: TGTGCCAGCAGCGCACAGGGAGGGGAGCAGTACGTC.